This record looks at one T cell receptor beta chain sequence and its context. V shed 0 bases, J shed 3 bases, and the junction held 16 bases outside the gene matches. The CDR3 is 19 residues long. Germline CDR1 SGHRS, CDR2 YFSETQ. The data stem from a study of T cell changes during pregnancy in multiple sclerosis. Libraries were prepared by immunoSEQ multiplex PCR; TCRdb keeps only in-frame clonotypes and omits some of them. The sample carries tens of thousands of clones, approximately 94% recorded once. The sequence derives from a female donor with multiple sclerosis, enrolled in a pregnancy study. The rearrangement uses TRBV5-1 and TRBJ2-5; 8 bases match TRBD2. Specimen: CD4+ T cells from peripheral blood mononuclear cells, collected in the second trimester of pregnancy. The chain's CDR3 is CASSLAEVFAVAGKETQYF. Here the CDR3 DNA reads TGCGCCAGCAGCTTGGCCGAGGTCTTTGCAGTAGCGGGAAAAGAGACCCAGTACTTC.